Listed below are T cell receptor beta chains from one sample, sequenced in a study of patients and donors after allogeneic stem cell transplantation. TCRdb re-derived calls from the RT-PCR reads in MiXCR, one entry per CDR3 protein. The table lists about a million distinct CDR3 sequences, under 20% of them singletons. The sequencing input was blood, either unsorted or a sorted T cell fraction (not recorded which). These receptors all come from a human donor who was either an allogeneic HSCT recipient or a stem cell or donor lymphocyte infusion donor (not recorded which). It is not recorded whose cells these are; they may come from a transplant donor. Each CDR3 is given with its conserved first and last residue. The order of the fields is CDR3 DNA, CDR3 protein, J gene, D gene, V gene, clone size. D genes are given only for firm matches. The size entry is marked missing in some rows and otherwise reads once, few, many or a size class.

DNA: TGTGCCAGCAGTGCCAGGAAGAACACTGAAGCTTTCTTT; CDR3: CASSARKNTEAFF; J: TRBJ1-1; D: .; V: TRBV12-3/TRBV12-4; size: many
DNA: TGCAGTGCTACCGGGACTAGCCGAAGCAATGAGCAGTTCTTC; CDR3: CSATGTSRSNEQFF; J: TRBJ2-1; D: TRBD2; V: TRBV20-1; size: many
DNA: TGTGCCAGCAGCCCGGGAGCGGCCCCCGTCACAGATACGCAGTATTTT; CDR3: CASSPGAAPVTDTQYF; J: TRBJ2-3; D: .; V: TRBV3-1; size: .
DNA: TGCAGTGCCGCTCGACGGTTTCTCTCTGGGGCCAACGTCCTGACTTTC; CDR3: CSAARRFLSGANVLTF; J: TRBJ2-6; D: .; V: TRBV20-1; size: few
DNA: TGTGCCACCAGCAGTGCCCGGGGAGCCCACCCCTACGAGCAGTACTTC; CDR3: CATSSARGAHPYEQYF; J: TRBJ2-7; D: .; V: TRBV15; size: few
DNA: TGTGCCAGCAGTTTTCAGGGACAGAGCTCCTACGAGCAGTACTTC; CDR3: CASSFQGQSSYEQYF; J: TRBJ2-7; D: TRBD1; V: TRBV27; size: .
DNA: TGCAGTGCTCCCTACGCCGGGGGCCCTGGAAACACCATATATTTT; CDR3: CSAPYAGGPGNTIYF; J: TRBJ1-3; D: .; V: TRBV20-1; size: few
DNA: TGTGCCATCAGGGAGGTAAACCAAGAGACCCAGTACTTC; CDR3: CAIREVNQETQYF; J: TRBJ2-5; D: .; V: TRBV10-3; size: .
DNA: TGTGCCATCAGCCAAAAACCATGGCAAGAGACCCACTACTTC; CDR3: CAISQKPWQETHYF; J: TRBJ2-5; D: .; V: TRBV10-3; size: .
DNA: TGTGCTAGTGGTTTGGGACCACCGGGACAGGGGAACACCGGGGAGCTGTTTTTT; CDR3: CASGLGPPGQGNTGELFF; J: TRBJ2-2; D: TRBD1; V: TRBV12-5; size: .
DNA: TGCGCCAGCGAAAAAGGACTAGCGGGGGGGACCTACAATGAGCAGTTCTTC; CDR3: CASEKGLAGGTYNEQFF; J: TRBJ2-1; D: TRBD2; V: TRBV5-1; size: few
DNA: TGTGCCAGCTCATCAGGGAATAGTTACTACGAGCAGTACTTC; CDR3: CASSSGNSYYEQYF; J: TRBJ2-7; D: .; V: TRBV18; size: .
DNA: TGCAGTGCTAACAGGGCCGGCGCTATTAATGAAAAACTGTTTTTT; CDR3: CSANRAGAINEKLFF; J: TRBJ1-4; D: .; V: TRBV20-1; size: few
DNA: TGTGCCAGCAGCTCAGGCCCAGGAGGGGGGCCCGAAGAGACCCAGTACTTC; CDR3: CASSSGPGGGPEETQYF; J: TRBJ2-5; D: .; V: TRBV7-2; size: few
DNA: TGTGCCAGCAGCTTGCCACAGGGGAGTGGGACTGAAGCTTTCTTT; CDR3: CASSLPQGSGTEAFF; J: TRBJ1-1; D: TRBD1; V: TRBV7-9; size: .
DNA: TGTGCCAGCAGCGCCGGGACGCGCACTGAAGCTTTCTTT; CDR3: CASSAGTRTEAFF; J: TRBJ1-1; D: .; V: TRBV9; size: few
DNA: TGTGCCAGCAGCCAAGAGGGCCTAGCGGACCAAGAGACCCAGTACTTC; CDR3: CASSQEGLADQETQYF; J: TRBJ2-5; D: TRBD2; V: TRBV3-1; size: .
DNA: TGTGCCAGCAGTCCCTTTGCGGGAGGGGAATCGGGAAAGACCCAGTACTTC; CDR3: CASSPFAGGESGKTQYF; J: TRBJ2-5; D: TRBD2; V: TRBV6-1; size: .
DNA: TGTGCCAGCAATAACGGGGGGACAGATACGCAGTATTTT; CDR3: CASNNGGTDTQYF; J: TRBJ2-3; D: TRBD2; V: TRBV9; size: .
DNA: TGTGCCAGCAGCCCAAGAGTGGCGGGGGGGCCCACCGGGGAGCTGTTTTTT; CDR3: CASSPRVAGGPTGELFF; J: TRBJ2-2; D: TRBD2; V: TRBV4-2; size: .